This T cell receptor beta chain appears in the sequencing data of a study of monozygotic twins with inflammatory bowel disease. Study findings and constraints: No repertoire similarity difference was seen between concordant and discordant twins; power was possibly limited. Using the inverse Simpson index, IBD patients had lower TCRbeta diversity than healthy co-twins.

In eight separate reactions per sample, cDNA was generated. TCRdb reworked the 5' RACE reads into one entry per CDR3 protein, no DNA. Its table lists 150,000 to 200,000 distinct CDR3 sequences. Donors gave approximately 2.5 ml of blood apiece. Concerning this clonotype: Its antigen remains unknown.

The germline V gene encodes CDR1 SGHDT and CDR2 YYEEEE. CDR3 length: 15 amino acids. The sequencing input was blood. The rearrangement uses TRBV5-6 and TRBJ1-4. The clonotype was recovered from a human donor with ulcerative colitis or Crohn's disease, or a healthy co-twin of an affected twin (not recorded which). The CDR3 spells CASSLVASINEKLFF.